The 25 T cell receptor beta chains presented below share a single source sample, sequenced in a study of regulatory T cells in long-lasting Graves disease. Building of the TCR beta libraries involved iRepertoire HTBI primers and Arm-PCR of CDR3 regions. TCRdb redid the calling of the multiplex PCR reads with MiXCR, one entry per CDR3 protein. The table lists roughly 440,000 distinct CDR3 sequences, approximately 16% of them singletons, with around 23% in the top ten. Time point noted: newly diagnosed GD, antithyroid drugs for less than 3 months. From RNA extracted from PBMCs, the TCR library was made. These data were likewise used in another study, on T cells in Graves' hyperthyroidism and ophthalmopathy.

Sequenced here: peripheral blood mononuclear cells (PBMCs), sampled at new diagnosis, from a patient treated with antithyroid drugs. These receptors all come from a woman aged 18 to 35 with Graves disease.

This clonotype was counted many times. This chain links TRBV11-2 with TRBJ1-6; the D is unclear. There are 14 residues in the CDR3. Trimming took off 3 bases at V and 5 bases at J, with 8 bases between the two ends. Germline CDR1 and CDR2: SGHAT and FQNNGV. The CDR3 loop is CASSFLIDNSPLHF. As DNA, the CDR3 is TGTGCCAGCAGCTTCCTTATTGATAATTCACCCCTCCACTTT.

This clonotype was found many times. The chain employs TRBV3-1 and TRBJ1-2; D unclear. Germline CDR1 reads LGHDT; CDR2 reads YNNKEL (reference sequence). V lost 1 base to trimming and J lost 5 bases, with 11 bases between them. The CDR3 has 14 residues. CDR3 sequence (DNA): TGTGCCAGCAGCCAAGGGGGTCTCTGGTATGGCTACACCTTC. It encodes CASSQGGLWYGYTF.

The chain has TRBV20-1 and TRBJ2-5, with D possibly being TRBD1 (5 bases). The CDR3 has 11 residues. The V gene's germline CDR1 is DFQATT and CDR2 SNEGSKA (reference sequence). Deletions cut 8 bases from V and 2 bases from J, with 9 bases between. The CDR3, as DNA: TGCAGTCCAGGGCGGCAAGAGACCCAGTACTTC. Its translation: CSPGRQETQYF.

This clonotype was detected only a few times. The J gene is TRBJ2-1, the V gene TRBV18; D ambiguous. This CDR3 comprises 16 residues. CDR1 and CDR2 (germline): KGHSH, LQKENI. Trimming stripped 2 bases from V and 0 bases from J, with 11 bases between. The CDR3 protein is CASSPVGPNSYNEQFF. CDR3 sequence (DNA): TGTGCCAGCTCACCAGTAGGGCCAAACTCCTACAATGAGCAGTTCTTC.

This clonotype appeared many times. This rearrangement joins TRBV6-1 to TRBJ2-1; 11 positions match TRBD2. Germline lookup yields CDR1 MNHNS and CDR2 SASEGT. This CDR3 has 15 amino acids. V shed 6 bases and J 6 bases; nucleotides not matched to a gene: 7. CDR3 sequence: CASRGTSGRGNEQFF. DNA of the CDR3: TGTGCCAGCAGAGGTACTAGCGGGAGAGGCAATGAGCAGTTCTTC.

This clonotype occurred many times. V gene TRBV29-1 combines with J gene TRBJ2-7; 9 bases match TRBD2. Germline CDR1 SQVTM, CDR2 ANQGSEA. The CDR3 runs 14 residues. The junction had 7 bases not matched to a gene; V was cut back by 7 bases and J by 0 bases. The CDR3 reads CSGVLAGSSYEQYF. The CDR3 DNA reads as TGCAGCGGTGTACTAGCGGGTTCCTCCTACGAGCAGTACTTC.

This clonotype appeared a few times. The V gene is TRBV3-1, the J gene TRBJ2-2; 9 bases match TRBD2. J was trimmed by 6 bases and V by 1 base; bases with no gene match: 18. CDR3 length: 20 residues. Looked up from germline, CDR1 is LGHDT and CDR2 is YNNKEL (reference sequence). The CDR3 protein is CASSQARGLSVAGDPGELFF. Written as DNA, the CDR3 is TGTGCCAGCAGCCAAGCGCGCGGACTGTCGGTAGCGGGAGATCCCGGGGAGCTGTTTTTT.

This clonotype was observed many times. The gene calls are TRBV12-3 or TRBV12-4 and TRBJ1-2; 9 bases align to TRBD1. The CDR3 covers 14 residues. Trimming removed 6 bases from V and 4 bases from J; junction bases left unmatched: 6. The CDR3 spells CASSRGQGSYGYTF. CDR3 DNA sequence: TGTGCCAGCAGCCGGGGACAGGGATCCTATGGCTACACCTTC.

This clonotype has just a few counts. This chain joins TRBV7-8 and TRBJ2-6, with 10 bases lining up with TRBD1. Per the germline V gene, CDR1 is SGHVS and CDR2 is FQNEAQ. The V segment lost 5 bases and the J segment 2 bases; nucleotides outside the gene matches: 6. This CDR3 has 17 amino acids. The CDR3 DNA reads as TGTGCCAGCAGCCCGGGACAGGGGATTCCTGGGGCCAACGTCCTGACTTTC. Amino acids: CASSPGQGIPGANVLTF.

This clonotype was seen only a few times. The rearrangement uses TRBV6-1 and TRBJ2-1, with TRBD2 matching over 7 bases. The trim removed 8 bases at V and 0 bases at J, leaving 16 bases unmatched. Germline CDR1 reads MNHNS; CDR2 reads SASEGT. There are 18 residues in the CDR3. The CDR3 bases are TGTGCCAGCGGACTAGATCCCCAACGCGATAGCTCCTACAATGAGCAGTTCTTC. It codes for CASGLDPQRDSSYNEQFF.

The gene calls are TRBV30 and TRBJ2-4; D call uncertain. The V end lost 0 bases, the J end lost 8 bases, and 8 bases lay between the germline ends. Germline V gene data show CDR1 as GTSNPN and CDR2 as SVGIG (reference sequence). This CDR3 comprises 12 residues. CDR3 bases: TGTGCCTGGAGTGTTGGTGGGGACATTCAGTACTTC. Protein product: CAWSVGGDIQYF.

This clonotype has ten or more counts. The genes are TRBV3-1 and TRBJ1-1, with D unresolved. Trimming removed 1 base at V and 4 bases at J, with 7 bases between. This CDR3 has 13 residues. Germline V lookup: CDR1 LGHDT, CDR2 YNNKEL (reference sequence). The CDR3 nucleotides read TGTGCCAGCAGCCAAGTGGAGGGCACTGAAGCTTTCTTT. It encodes CASSQVEGTEAFF.

The chain recombines TRBV20-1 with TRBJ2-1, with 13 bases matching TRBD2. In germline, CDR1 is DFQATT, CDR2 SNEGSKA (reference sequence). J gave up 8 bases and V 6 bases, and 10 bases lay outside the gene matches. This CDR3 is 15 amino acids long. This CDR3 is CSAPSGTSGIDEQFF. The DNA of the CDR3 is TGCAGTGCCCCCTCCGGGACTAGCGGGATTGATGAGCAGTTCTTC.

In the case of this clonotype: This may be a read error: a much more frequent sequence differs by one nucleotide. The chain uses TRBV18 and TRBJ2-7; the match to TRBD1 covers 9 bases. The CDR3 loop spans 15 amino acids. V gave up 6 bases and J gave up 2 bases; unmatched junction bases: 8. Germline loops: CDR1 KGHSH, CDR2 LQKENI. Here the CDR3 DNA reads TGTGCCAGCTCGGACCCCGGGACAGGGACCTACGAGCAGTACTTC. Translating gives CASSDPGTGTYEQYF.

This sequence joins TRBV24-1 and TRBJ1-5, with 7 nucleotides matching TRBD1. CDR3 length equals 18 residues. V gave up 7 bases and J gave up 0 bases; unmatched junction bases: 14. Looked up from germline, CDR1 is KGHDR and CDR2 is SFDVKD. CDR3 in amino acids: CATRFDREENISNQPQHF. CDR3 nucleotide sequence: TGTGCCACCAGATTCGACAGGGAGGAAAATATTAGCAATCAGCCCCAGCATTTT.

This clonotype was recorded at least ten times. The chain has TRBV2 and TRBJ2-1; tentatively, D is TRBD2 (6 bases). In germline, CDR1 is SNHLY, CDR2 FYNNEI. This CDR3 spans 15 amino acids. The V end was cut by 2 bases, the J end by 7 bases, with 15 bases between. The CDR3 DNA reads as TGTGCCAGCAGTGAATGGGCGGGACCTCGGAATGAGCAGTTCTTC. Its protein is CASSEWAGPRNEQFF.

The rearrangement links TRBV4-1 to TRBJ2-1, with a possible D match to TRBD2 (5 bases). CDR1 and CDR2 (germline): MGHRA, YSYEKL. This CDR3 has 16 residues. V lost 3 bases to trimming and J lost 0 bases, with 12 bases between them. DNA of the CDR3: TGCGCCAGCAGCCAGCTAGCCGCCGGCTCCTACAATGAGCAGTTCTTC. As protein: CASSQLAAGSYNEQFF.

The CDR3 sequence is CASSRSDGLAGGREQYF. In DNA form, the CDR3 reads TGCGCCAGCAGCCGGAGCGACGGACTAGCGGGAGGTCGCGAGCAGTACTTC. The chain employs TRBV4-1 and TRBJ2-7, with 14 nucleotides matching TRBD2. Germline CDR1 MGHRA, CDR2 YSYEKL. V shed 4 bases and J 6 bases; nucleotides not matched to a gene: 11. CDR3 length: 17 residues.

On this clonotype itself: At one end the junction does not follow the germline gene, possibly because of a read error. In DNA form, the CDR3 reads TGTGCCAGCAGCACCCAACCGGGACTAGCAAATGAGCAGCTCTTC. It specifies CASSTQPGLANEQLF. The chain has TRBV9 and TRBJ2-1; 9 bases align to TRBD2. The germline gives CDR1 SGDLS, CDR2 YYNGEE. This CDR3 spans 15 amino acids.

This clonotype was counted between two and nine times. A junction end diverges from the germline sequence, so it may reflect a read error. V and J are TRBV15 and TRBJ2-4; 9 nucleotides agree with TRBD1. The CDR3 spans 19 residues. Germline V gene sequence: CDR1 LNHNV, CDR2 YYDKDF (reference sequence). DNA for the CDR3: TGTGCCACCAGCAGAGCTGGGACAGGGCCTTTTCTAGCCAAAAGCATTCAGTACTTC. The encoded protein is CATSRAGTGPFLAKSIQYF.

This clonotype has at least ten counts. The chain is built from TRBV3-1 and TRBJ2-1; D gene uncertain. This CDR3 is 15 amino acids long. V was trimmed by 4 bases and J by 7 bases, leaving 17 bases between them. Germline V gene data show CDR1 as LGHDT and CDR2 as YNNKEL (reference sequence). The CDR3 here is CASSRRQWLGNEQFF. DNA for the CDR3: TGTGCCAGCAGCCGTCGACAATGGCTTGGGAATGAGCAGTTCTTC.

V usage is TRBV9 and J usage is TRBJ1-1; D not resolved. The CDR3 has 16 amino acids. Deletions cut 0 bases from V and 6 bases from J, with 18 bases between. Germline CDR1 reads SGDLS; CDR2 reads YYNGEE. CDR3 residues: CASSVGWGLGVAEAFF. In nucleotides, the CDR3 is TGTGCCAGCAGCGTAGGTTGGGGATTGGGAGTCGCTGAAGCTTTCTTT.

The chain links TRBV12-3 or TRBV12-4 to TRBJ2-7; D might be TRBD1 (6 bases). The V end lost 1 base, the J end lost 8 bases, and 12 bases lay between the germline ends. This CDR3 has 13 residues. CDR3 nucleotides: TGTGCCAGCAGTTTAGGACAGGCGCAAAAGCAGTACTTC. Its translation is CASSLGQAQKQYF.

CDR3 region: CSVPLASLAGGLQETQYF. For the CDR3, the DNA is TGCAGCGTACCCCTTGCCTCCTTAGCGGGAGGTTTACAAGAGACCCAGTACTTC. J is TRBJ2-5 and V is TRBV29-1; 10 bases are shared with TRBD2. The length of the CDR3 is 18 residues. V lost 6 bases, J lost 2 bases, and 18 bases stayed unmatched. Germline V lookup: CDR1 SQVTM, CDR2 ANQGSEA.

This clonotype was recorded many times. The chain couples TRBV28 to TRBJ1-3; possibly TRBD1 for D (5 bases). Trimming took off 6 bases at V and 0 bases at J, with 9 bases between the two ends. This CDR3 is built from 14 residues. Germline CDR1 MDHEN, CDR2 SYDVKM. In nucleotides, the CDR3 is TGTGCCAGCAGAAGACAGTCCTCTGGAAACACCATATATTTT. The encoded protein is CASRRQSSGNTIYF.